This T cell receptor beta chain was captured by sequencing in a study of cytomegalovirus exposure and HLA in healthy donors. V was shortened by 11 bases and J by 3 bases, with 11 bases between the two germline ends. The CDR3 runs 11 residues. Looked up from germline, CDR1 is WSHSY and CDR2 is SAAADI. Though probably carrying unrecorded immune exposures, donors were nominally healthy at sampling. This PCR relied on a set of 60 Vbeta primers and 13 Jbeta primers. The repertoire was sequenced with immunoSEQ multiplex PCR; TCRdb's copy has only in-frame clones and lacks some. This repertoire comprises under 150,000 clones; its ten largest clones make up 1.5% to 2.5%.

V is TRBV10-2 and J is TRBJ2-7, with D perhaps matching TRBD2 (6 bases). Sequenced sample: PBMCs. This TCR came from a woman aged 55-70 years in good health and CMV-seronegative. The CDR3 sequence is CAGGQGYEQYF. The CDR3 nucleotides are TGCGCCGGAGGGCAGGGCTACGAGCAGTACTTC.